A single TCR beta chain is shown here with its context. Its antigen is unidentified. The time point: pretreatment peripheral blood. The V gene lost 4 bases and the J gene lost 0 bases, with 13 bases spanning the gap. CDR3 length: 15 amino acids. Germline V gene sequence: CDR1 SGHDT, CDR2 YYEEEE. Repertoires were generated with immunoSEQ multiplex PCR, while TCRdb's copy carries only in-frame clones and drops some. The table includes 43,000 or so clones, approximately 80% detected once. This entry is derived from a study of PD-L1 blockade in urothelial cancer. Across the whole study: Patients commenced intravenous atezolizumab, 1,200 mg every 3 weeks, in the mid-2010s. Blood was tested 3 weeks (second dose) and 6 weeks into treatment. Median blood clonality was around 0.08, with 75,000 to 90,000 unique TCRs.

Broader study findings: Patients with below-median pretreatment blood clonality survived longer.

The J gene is TRBJ1-1, the V gene TRBV5-6; a possible D gene is TRBD1 (5 bases). Sequenced material: PBMCs, taken around atezolizumab (anti-PD-L1) treatment. This sequence originates from a man in his fifties or sixties with urothelial cancer. The CDR3, as DNA: TGTGCCAGCAGCCTAACTGACAGACTGAACACTGAAGCTTTCTTT. Translated, it gives CASSLTDRLNTEAFF.